The 27 T cell receptor beta chains presented below share a single source sample, sequenced in a study of cytomegalovirus exposure and HLA in healthy donors. The PCR employed 60 Vbeta primers together with 13 Jbeta primers. The protocol was immunoSEQ multiplex PCR, while the TCRdb copy is restricted to in-frame clones and leaves out a portion. The repertoire has some 170,000 clones, about four fifths of them found once; the top ten carry just under 5%. The sample taken for sequencing was PBMCs. The receptors derive from a woman between 18 and 30 years old in good health and CMV-seropositive.

The chain recombines TRBV19 with TRBJ2-1; D might be TRBD1 (5 bases). The length of the CDR3 is 12 residues. CDR1 and CDR2 from the germline V gene are LNHDA and SQIVND (reference sequence). V was clipped by 3 bases and J by 15 bases, with 15 bases between them. This CDR3 is CASSMRQGALFF. As DNA, the CDR3 is TGTGCCAGTAGTATGAGGCAGGGCGCACTGTTCTTC.

The chain joins TRBV10-3 to TRBJ2-1; tentatively, D is TRBD2 (5 bases). The V gene lost 11 bases and the J gene lost 8 bases, with 19 bases spanning the gap. CDR1 and CDR2 from the germline V gene are ENHRY and SYGVKD. The CDR3 contains 13 residues. CDR3 sequence: CALKGETEDEQFF. As DNA, the CDR3 is TGTGCCCTAAAGGGAGAAACAGAGGATGAGCAGTTCTTC.

V is TRBV18 and J is TRBJ1-2; 7 nucleotides align to TRBD1. CDR3 size: 16 residues. J was trimmed by 3 bases and V by 0 bases; bases with no gene match: 7. Germline V gene data show CDR1 as KGHSH and CDR2 as LQKENI. The CDR3 loop is CASSPPSSTGDYGYTF. The CDR3 DNA follows: TGTGCCAGCTCACCACCATCATCTACAGGGGACTATGGCTACACCTTC.

The chain uses TRBV4-2 and TRBJ1-3, with TRBD1 matching over 9 bases. This CDR3 spans 15 amino acids. Germline lookup yields CDR1 LGHNA and CDR2 YNFKEQ. V shed 3 bases, J shed 1 base, and the junction held 1 base outside the gene matches. The CDR3 DNA follows: TGTGCCAGCAGCCAGACAGGGGGATCTGGAAACACCATATATTTT. This translates into CASSQTGGSGNTIYF.

The chain recombines TRBV20-1 with TRBJ2-5; no reliable D call. The J call may not be correct, given that the DNA end is closer to TRBJ2-7. This CDR3 is built from 10 residues. CDR1 is DFQATT, CDR2 SNEGSKA, per germline (reference sequence). CDR3 in DNA: TGCAGTGCTCCCCACTACGAGCAGTACTTC. Translating gives CSAPHYEQYF.

This rearrangement joins TRBV19 to TRBJ1-1; tentatively, D is TRBD1 (6 bases). This CDR3 is 17 amino acids long. Trimming shortened V by 5 bases and J by 3 bases, and 22 bases separated the two germline ends. Germline V gene sequence: CDR1 LNHDA, CDR2 SQIVND (reference sequence). Here the CDR3 DNA reads TGTGCCAGTAGTTTACAGGGATGGTTCGGGGCCCACACTGAAGCTTTCTTT. This codes for CASSLQGWFGAHTEAFF. Together with reference TRBV19 and TRBJ1-1, the CDR3 gives the full variable domain: DGGITQSPKYLFRKEGQNVTLSCEQNLNHDAMYWYRQDPGQGLRLIYYSQIVNDFQKGDIAEGYSVSREKKESFPLTVTSAQKNPTAFYLCASSLQGWFGAHTEAFFGQGTRLTVV.

This chain connects TRBV5-1 to TRBJ1-2; no reliable D call. V gave up 2 bases and J gave up 0 bases, with 5 bases separating them. From germline, CDR1 is SGHRS and CDR2 YFSETQ. The CDR3 runs to 13 residues. DNA for the CDR3: TGCGCCAGCAGCTTAAATACTAACTATGGCTACACCTTC. Translated, it gives CASSLNTNYGYTF.

The CDR3 region is CASSVVGSGQETQYF. CDR3 sequence (DNA): TGTGCCAGCAGCGTAGTTGGTAGCGGCCAAGAGACCCAGTACTTC. V and J are TRBV9 and TRBJ2-5; the D gene is possibly TRBD2 (6 bases). Germline V gives CDR1 SGDLS, CDR2 YYNGEE. Trimming stripped 0 bases from V and 1 base from J, with 10 bases between. This CDR3 has 15 residues.

CDR3 sequence (DNA): TGTGCCAGCTCACCCCTGGACAGGGCCCACATTCAGTACTTC. Its protein is CASSPLDRAHIQYF. The rearrangement links TRBV18 to TRBJ2-4; 8 bases map to TRBD1. This CDR3 is 14 amino acids long. Per germline, CDR1 KGHSH and CDR2 LQKENI. With V trimmed by 3 bases and J by 8 bases, 6 bases remained unmatched. The full variable domain, in which reference TRBV18 and TRBJ2-4 provide the parts outside the CDR3, is NAGVMQNPRHLVRRRGQEARLRCSPMKGHSHVYWYRQLPEEGLKFMVYLQKENIIDESGMPKERFSAEFPKEGPSILRIQQVVRGDSAAYFCASSPLDRAHIQYFGAGTRLSVL.

The V and J genes are TRBV6-5 and TRBJ1-2; 7 bases agree with TRBD1. The CDR3 consists of 14 residues. V was pared by 0 bases and J by 8 bases, with 6 bases of the junction left unmatched. Looked up from germline, CDR1 is MNHEY and CDR2 is SVGAGI. CDR3 bases: TGTGCCAGCAGTTACTCGATAGGGGGCGGAGGCTACACCTTC. This codes for CASSYSIGGGGYTF.

The V call is TRBV19, the J call TRBJ2-7; D remains ambiguous. The CDR3 has 13 residues. V shed 4 bases and J shed 2 bases, with 9 bases lying between them. Germline CDR1 and CDR2: LNHDA and SQIVND (reference sequence). CDR3 amino acids: CASSRGMTYEQYF. CDR3 nucleotides: TGTGCCAGTAGTAGAGGTATGACCTACGAGCAGTACTTC.

V usage is TRBV5-4 and J usage is TRBJ1-4, with D unclear. CDR1 and CDR2 from the germline V gene are SGHNT and YYREEE (reference sequence). V was trimmed by 1 base and J by 8 bases, leaving 9 bases between them. The CDR3 spans 13 residues. In nucleotides, the CDR3 is TGTGCCAGCAGCTTGCCCGGGTACGAAAAACTGTTTTTT. It is translated as CASSLPGYEKLFF. Full variable domain (rest looked up from reference TRBV5-4 and TRBJ1-4): ETGVTQSPTHLIKTRGQQVTLRCSSQSGHNTVSWYQQALGQGPQFIFQYYREEENGRGNFPPRFSGLQFPNYSSELNVNALELDDSALYLCASSLPGYEKLFFGSGTQLSVL.

This clone occurred a few times. The V and J genes are TRBV6-1 and TRBJ2-7, with D uncertain. There are 11 residues in the CDR3. The germline gives CDR1 MNHNS, CDR2 SASEGT. V was trimmed by 8 bases and J by 3 bases, leaving 8 bases between them. CDR3 sequence: CASPSGYEQYF. Here the CDR3 DNA reads TGTGCCAGCCCCTCGGGCTACGAGCAGTACTTC.

V and J are TRBV28 and TRBJ2-4, with 8 bases aligning to TRBD2. In germline, CDR1 is MDHEN, CDR2 SYDVKM. CDR3 length equals 15 residues. V gave up 6 bases and J gave up 6 bases; unmatched junction bases: 10. CDR3 DNA sequence: TGTGCCAGCAGCCGAGGCCCGGGAGGGCGAAACATTCAGTACTTC. Translated: CASSRGPGGRNIQYF.

The chain employs TRBV28 and TRBJ1-2, with D perhaps matching TRBD1 (6 bases). This CDR3 comprises 14 residues. V was pared by 6 bases and J by 4 bases, with 15 bases between. Germline V gives CDR1 MDHEN, CDR2 SYDVKM. The CDR3 DNA reads as TGTGCCAGCAGCCCCAGACAGGCAGCCTATGGCTACACCTTC. It specifies CASSPRQAAYGYTF.

The chain is built from TRBV5-5 and TRBJ2-1; D unclear. Looked up from germline, CDR1 is SGHKS and CDR2 is YYEKEE (reference sequence). The germline V and J ends were trimmed by 1 base and 1 base, with 6 bases remaining between them. CDR3 length equals 14 residues. The CDR3 DNA follows: TGTGCCAGCAGCTTGACCGGGTCCTACAATGAGCAGTTCTTC. Its translation: CASSLTGSYNEQFF.

The chain employs TRBV4-2 and TRBJ2-5; 16 nucleotides agree with TRBD2. The J call may not be correct, given that the DNA end is closer to TRBJ2-7. The germline CDR1 and CDR2 sequences are LGHNA and YNFKEQ. This CDR3 contains 18 residues. CDR3 region: CASSLPGTSGGVGYEQYF. CDR3 bases: TGTGCCAGCAGCCTCCCCGGGACTAGCGGGGGGGTGGGTTACGAGCAGTACTTC.

The chain carries TRBV2 and TRBJ2-1; D may be TRBD1 (6 bases). V was cut by 5 bases and J by 6 bases, with 11 bases left in between. This CDR3 has 13 amino acids. Germline V gene sequence: CDR1 SNHLY, CDR2 FYNNEI. The CDR3 DNA reads TGTGCCAGCAGTCAGGACAGCCCCAATGAGCAGTTCTTC. Its translation is CASSQDSPNEQFF.

The rearrangement links TRBV2 to TRBJ2-3; the match to TRBD1 covers 7 bases. In germline, CDR1 is SNHLY, CDR2 FYNNEI. With 3 bases clipped from V and 2 bases from J, the junction kept 14 bases outside the gene matches. This CDR3 is built from 18 residues. CDR3 bases: TGTGCCAGCAGTGATAGGGGGCCACAGGTTCTGCTCACAGATACGCAGTATTTT. Translating gives CASSDRGPQVLLTDTQYF.

The rearrangement joins TRBV4-1 to TRBJ2-5, with 8 positions matching TRBD2. Germline CDR1 is MGHRA and CDR2 is YSYEKL. V lost 1 base to trimming and J lost 1 base; unmatched junction nucleotides: 5. This CDR3 has 16 amino acids. Here the CDR3 reads CASSQVGLGVQETQYF. DNA of the CDR3: TGCGCCAGCAGCCAAGTGGGACTAGGGGTCCAAGAGACCCAGTACTTC.

The chain employs TRBV7-7 and TRBJ2-3; tentatively, D is TRBD2 (5 bases). CDR3 length: 12 residues. The ends were cut back, 5 bases at V and 5 bases at J, with 8 bases in the middle. Per the germline V gene, CDR1 is SSHAT and CDR2 is FNYEAQ (reference sequence). CDR3 sequence reads: CASSPEGDTQYF. The DNA of the CDR3 is TGTGCCAGCAGCCCCGAGGGAGATACGCAGTATTTT.

The gene calls are TRBV10-3 and TRBJ1-5; possible D gene TRBD1, 6 bases. V was clipped by 5 bases and J by 7 bases, with 21 bases between them. The CDR3 totals 16 residues. CDR1 ENHRY and CDR2 SYGVKD come from the germline V gene. CDR3 bases: TGTGCCATCAGTCCCACCGACAGGTCGCCAGAACAGCCCCAGCATTTT. Encoded protein: CAISPTDRSPEQPQHF.

The chain joins TRBV6-5 to TRBJ2-5; 7 bases agree with TRBD2. The DNA matches TRBJ2-7 better at its end, which makes the J call doubtful. The CDR3 is 15 residues long. CDR1 and CDR2 from the germline V gene are MNHEY and SVGAGI. CDR3 amino acids: CASSYSYGEGYEQYF. CDR3 sequence (DNA): TGTGCCAGCAGTTACTCGTATGGGGAGGGTTACGAGCAGTACTTC.

V is TRBV5-1 and J is TRBJ1-4; TRBD1 matches 12 bases. V gave up 5 bases and J gave up 2 bases; unmatched junction bases: 4. Germline CDR1 and CDR2: SGHRS and YFSETQ. CDR3 length: 16 residues. The CDR3 nucleotides read TGCGCCAGCAGATCCGGGACAGGGGGCACTAATGAAAAACTGTTTTTT. It translates to CASRSGTGGTNEKLFF.

The CDR3 loop reads CASSLAVGQEDDEQFF. The CDR3 DNA is TGTGCCAGCAGCTTAGCGGTGGGGCAGGAAGACGATGAGCAGTTCTTC. The chain is built from TRBV11-2 and TRBJ2-1; a possible D gene is TRBD1 (5 bases). CDR3 length: 16 residues. Germline-derived CDR1 and CDR2 are SGHAT and FQNNGV. The V end was cut by 1 base, the J end by 8 bases, with 18 bases between.

This clone is a singleton in its sample. The chain carries TRBV5-1 and TRBJ1-6, with D tentatively TRBD1 (6 bases). Trimming took off 4 bases at V and 7 bases at J, with 12 bases between the two ends. The CDR3 is 14 residues long. The V gene's germline CDR1 is SGHRS and CDR2 YFSETQ. The CDR3, as DNA: TGCGCCAGCAGCAGGGGGGGTGAAAATTCACCCCTCCACTTT. Encoded protein: CASSRGGENSPLHF.

This clone was observed a handful of times. Written as DNA, the CDR3 is TGTGCCAGCAGTCCCAACAGTAATTCACCCCTCCACTTT. It specifies CASSPNSNSPLHF. This chain uses TRBV6-4 with TRBJ1-6; no clear D gene. This CDR3 contains 13 residues. The V end was cut by 5 bases, the J end by 6 bases, with 8 bases between. Germline CDR1 MRHNA, CDR2 SNTAGT.